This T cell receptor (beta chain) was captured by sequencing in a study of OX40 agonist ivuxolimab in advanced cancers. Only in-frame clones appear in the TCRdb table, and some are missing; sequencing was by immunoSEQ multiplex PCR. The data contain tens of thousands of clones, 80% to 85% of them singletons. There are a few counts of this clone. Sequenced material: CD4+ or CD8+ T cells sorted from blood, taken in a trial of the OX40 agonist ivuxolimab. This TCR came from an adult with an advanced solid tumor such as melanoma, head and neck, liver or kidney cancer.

Here the CDR3 reads CASSLYATPETQYF. For the CDR3, the DNA is TGTGCCAGCAGCTTGTATGCCACCCCAGAGACCCAGTACTTC. The genes are TRBV5-5 and TRBJ2-5; D remains unclear. Trimming cost V 1 base and J 4 bases, with 11 bases left between them. This CDR3 has 14 residues. Germline loops: CDR1 SGHKS, CDR2 YYEKEE (reference sequence).